The 6 T cell receptor beta chains given below trace back to one sample, sequenced in a study of T cell changes during pregnancy in multiple sclerosis. Data came from immunoSEQ multiplex PCR; TCRdb stores just in-frame clones and leaves some out. Among 30,000 to 40,000 clones, 90% to 95% were seen once, and the ten largest hold under 6.5%. This sample comprised CD8+ T cells from peripheral blood mononuclear cells, obtained in the second trimester of pregnancy. Every receptor here comes from a female donor with multiple sclerosis, enrolled in a pregnancy study.

The chain uses TRBV11-2 and TRBJ2-5, with 12 bases fitting TRBD2. Looked up from germline, CDR1 is SGHAT and CDR2 is FQNNGV. The junction had 11 bases not matched to a gene; V was cut back by 4 bases and J by 5 bases. CDR3 length: 17 residues. Here the CDR3 reads CASSSPSTGTSGETQYF. For the CDR3, the DNA is TGTGCCAGCAGCTCTCCCAGTACCGGGACTAGCGGGGAGACCCAGTACTTC.

The V gene is TRBV27, the J gene TRBJ2-2; perhaps TRBD1 as D (7 bases). The CDR3 contains 15 residues. Trimming removed 0 bases at V and 4 bases at J, with 9 bases between. Germline V lookup: CDR1 MNHEY, CDR2 SMNVEV (reference sequence). CDR3 region: CASSLSQGGTGELFF. DNA of the CDR3: TGTGCCAGCAGTTTATCCCAGGGGGGCACCGGGGAGCTGTTTTTT.

The V call is TRBV27, the J call TRBJ2-7, with 11 bases identical to TRBD1. In germline, CDR1 is MNHEY, CDR2 SMNVEV (reference sequence). J gave up 5 bases and V 5 bases, and 5 bases lay outside the gene matches. The CDR3 contains 14 residues. The CDR3 is CASSLGQGVHEQYF. CDR3 nucleotides: TGTGCCAGCAGTCTGGGACAGGGGGTCCACGAGCAGTACTTC.

The rearrangement uses TRBV5-6 and TRBJ2-5; D is unclear. Germline assignment: CDR1 SGHDT and CDR2 YYEEEE. This CDR3 contains 12 residues. V shed 3 bases and J shed 5 bases, with 8 bases lying between them. Here the CDR3 DNA reads TGTGCCAGCAGCTCCCAGGCGGAGACCCAGTACTTC. Residues: CASSSQAETQYF.

The rearrangement joins TRBV7-9 to TRBJ2-7; D possibly corresponds to TRBD2 (6 bases). CDR3 length: 14 residues. The germline V and J ends were trimmed by 5 bases and 4 bases, with 15 bases remaining between them. Germline lookup yields CDR1 SEHNR and CDR2 FQNEAQ (reference sequence). In nucleotides, the CDR3 is TGTGCCAGCAGCCCTCAGGAGGGATTTTACGAGCAGTACTTC. Translating gives CASSPQEGFYEQYF.

V gene TRBV7-7 combines with J gene TRBJ1-5, with a possible D match to TRBD1 (6 bases). This CDR3 spans 13 amino acids. The germline V and J ends were trimmed by 5 bases and 7 bases, with 12 bases remaining between them. Germline V gene lookup returns CDR1 SSHAT and CDR2 FNYEAQ (reference sequence). CDR3 loop: CASSRDIRQPQHF. The CDR3 region has the DNA TGTGCCAGCAGCCGGGACATACGGCAGCCCCAGCATTTT.